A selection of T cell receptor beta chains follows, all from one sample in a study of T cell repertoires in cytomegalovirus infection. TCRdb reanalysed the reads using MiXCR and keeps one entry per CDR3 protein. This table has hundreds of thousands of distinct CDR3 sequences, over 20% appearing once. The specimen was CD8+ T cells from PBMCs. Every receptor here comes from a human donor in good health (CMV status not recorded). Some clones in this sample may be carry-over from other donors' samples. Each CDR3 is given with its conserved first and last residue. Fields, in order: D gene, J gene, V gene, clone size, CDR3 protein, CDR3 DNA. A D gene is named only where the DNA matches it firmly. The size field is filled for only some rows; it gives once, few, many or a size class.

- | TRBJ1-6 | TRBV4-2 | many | CASSQDIQVTYNSPLHF | TGTGCCAGCAGCCAAGATATCCAGGTGACCTATAATTCACCCCTCCACTTT
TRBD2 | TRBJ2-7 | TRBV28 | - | CASSLGGERDEQYF | TGTGCCAGCAGTTTGGGGGGGGAACGAGACGAGCAGTACTTC
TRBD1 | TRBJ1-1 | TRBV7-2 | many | CASSSTGGRTEAFF | TGTGCCAGCAGCTCAACAGGGGGAAGAACTGAAGCTTTCTTT
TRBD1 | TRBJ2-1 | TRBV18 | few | CASSPPDRVAYNEQFF | TGTGCCAGCTCACCACCGGACAGGGTTGCCTACAATGAGCAGTTCTTC
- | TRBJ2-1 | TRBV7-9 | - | CASSSGRPGQYYNEQFF | TGTGCCAGCAGCTCAGGACGACCGGGGCAATACTACAATGAGCAGTTCTTC
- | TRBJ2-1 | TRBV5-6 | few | CASSWDFAEDNEQFF | TGTGCCAGCAGCTGGGACTTCGCTGAGGACAATGAGCAGTTCTTC
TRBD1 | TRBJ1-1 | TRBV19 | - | CASSPSRTGWAFF | TGTGCCAGTAGTCCTTCTCGGACAGGGTGGGCTTTCTTT
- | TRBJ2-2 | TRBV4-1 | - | CASSQGPLGAGELFF | TGCGCCAGCAGCCAAGGCCCGCTAGGGGCCGGGGAGCTGTTTTTT
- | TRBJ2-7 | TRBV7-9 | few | CASSLGGQGTSRNEQYF | TGTGCCAGCAGCTTAGGAGGGCAGGGGACGTCTAGAAACGAGCAGTACTTC
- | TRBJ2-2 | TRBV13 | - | CASRGEPGELFF | TGTGCCAGTAGGGGAGAACCCGGGGAGCTGTTTTTT
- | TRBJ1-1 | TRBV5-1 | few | CASSSWGATEAFF | TGCGCCAGCAGCTCTTGGGGGGCCACTGAAGCTTTCTTT
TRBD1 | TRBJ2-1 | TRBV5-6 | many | CASSTGGPEQFF | TGTGCCAGCTCCACAGGGGGCCCGGAGCAGTTCTTC
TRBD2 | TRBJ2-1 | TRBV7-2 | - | CASSQGTSGGAYNEQFF | TGTGCCAGCAGCCAAGGGACTAGCGGGGGGGCCTACAATGAGCAGTTCTTC